The 13 T cell receptor beta chains given below trace back to one sample, sequenced in a study of regulatory T cells in long-lasting Graves disease. Time point defined: newly diagnosed GD, antithyroid drugs for less than 3 months. The TCR library was prepared using RNA isolated from PBMCs. Combining iRepertoire HTBI primers with Arm-PCR of CDR3 regions, the authors built TCR beta libraries. One entry per CDR3 protein, called by TCRdb with MiXCR from the multiplex PCR reads. Of hundreds of thousands of distinct CDR3 sequences in the sample, approximately 12% were seen once. This same sample was also part of a study on T cells in Graves' hyperthyroidism and ophthalmopathy.

The sample consisted of peripheral blood mononuclear cells (PBMCs), taken at new diagnosis, from a patient treated with antithyroid drugs. Receptors originate from a man aged 25-40 years with Graves disease.

This clonotype was counted between two and nine times. The J gene is TRBJ2-2, the V gene TRBV6-2 or TRBV6-3; perhaps TRBD1 as D (5 bases). Looked up from germline, CDR1 is MNHEY and CDR2 is SVGEGT. The CDR3 is 13 amino acids. Trimming removed 4 bases at V and 6 bases at J, with 9 bases between. CDR3 amino acids: CASSSRQSGELFF. Written as DNA, the CDR3 is TGTGCCAGCAGTTCACGACAGTCCGGGGAGCTGTTTTTT.

The chain uses TRBV7-2 and TRBJ1-3; D gene uncertain. This CDR3 has 16 amino acids. V lost 3 bases, J lost 0 bases, and 12 bases lay in between. Looked up from germline, CDR1 is SGHTA and CDR2 is FQGNSA. CDR3 in amino acids: CASSFGQLNSGNTIYF. The CDR3 DNA follows: TGTGCCAGCAGCTTCGGCCAGCTTAACTCTGGAAACACCATATATTTT.

A word on this clonotype: This could be a read error, since a much larger clone is one nucleotide away. The genes are TRBV28 and TRBJ1-3; no definite D call. CDR3 length equals 13 residues. Germline assignment: CDR1 MDHEN and CDR2 SYDVKM. In nucleotides, the CDR3 is TGTGCCAGCAGTCGGAATGCTGGAAACACCGTATATTTT. Translating it yields CASSRNAGNTVYF.

This clonotype has a handful of counts. This chain joins TRBV29-1 and TRBJ2-7; 7 bases fit TRBD1. CDR3 length: 15 amino acids. V trimming: 3 bases; J trimming: 1 base; junction bases outside the gene matches: 9. Germline CDR1 reads SQVTM; CDR2 reads ANQGSEA. CDR3 DNA: TGCAGCGTTGAGACAGGGCTGGGGGTTTCCTACGAGCAGTACTTC. Translated: CSVETGLGVSYEQYF.

This clonotype was detected ten times or more. The chain carries TRBV12-5 and TRBJ2-1, with 8 bases aligning to TRBD1. In germline, CDR1 is LGHNT, CDR2 FRNRAP. V trimming: 3 bases; J trimming: 4 bases; junction bases outside the gene matches: 5. The CDR3 extends over 15 amino acids. CDR3 amino acids: CASGLGQGTYNEQFF. The CDR3 DNA follows: TGTGCTAGTGGTTTAGGACAGGGTACGTACAATGAGCAGTTCTTC.

The sample holds many counts of this clonotype. The CDR3: CSAREGGWRGETQYF. The CDR3 DNA reads TGCAGTGCTAGAGAGGGCGGGTGGCGCGGAGAGACCCAGTACTTC. The genes are TRBV20-1 and TRBJ2-5, with D perhaps matching TRBD2 (5 bases). The V gene lost 0 bases and the J gene lost 4 bases, with 15 bases spanning the gap. This CDR3 contains 15 residues. Germline assignment: CDR1 DFQATT and CDR2 SNEGSKA (reference sequence).

This clonotype was seen a handful of times. The rearrangement links TRBV24-1 to TRBJ1-2; possible D gene TRBD1, 5 bases. V dropped 2 bases and J dropped 2 bases, with 8 bases sitting between them. This CDR3 comprises 14 residues. Germline loops: CDR1 KGHDR, CDR2 SFDVKD. The DNA of the CDR3 is TGTGCCACCAGTGATTGGGACGGAAACTATGGCTACACCTTC. Its protein product is CATSDWDGNYGYTF.

The J gene is TRBJ1-6, the V gene TRBV20-1, with D possibly matching TRBD1 (6 bases). V was shortened by 5 bases and J by 0 bases, with 17 bases between the two germline ends. This CDR3 has 17 residues. Germline V gene sequence: CDR1 DFQATT, CDR2 SNEGSKA (reference sequence). This chain's CDR3 is CSAFSGTRYSYNSPLHF. The CDR3 nucleotides are TGCAGTGCTTTTTCGGGGACACGGTACTCCTATAATTCACCCCTCCACTTT.

Remarks on this clonotype: A read error may account for a junction end that differs from germline. The V and J genes are TRBV6-5 and TRBJ1-2; no clear D. Germline CDR1 is MNHEY and CDR2 is SVGAGI. The CDR3 runs 14 residues. The CDR3 DNA follows: TGTGCCAGCAGTTACAGTAGGGATAACTATGGCTACGCCTTC. It specifies CASSYSRDNYGYAF.

This clonotype occurred a few times. The rearrangement joins TRBV6-2 or TRBV6-3 to TRBJ2-6; 10 bases are a match to TRBD2. This CDR3 contains 17 residues. The V and J ends lost 6 bases and 2 bases, in that order; junction bases with no gene match: 7. Germline V gene sequence: CDR1 MNHEY, CDR2 SVGEGT. This chain's CDR3 is CASSYLSGRTGANVLTF. The CDR3 DNA reads as TGTGCCAGCAGCTACCTTAGCGGGAGGACTGGGGCCAACGTCCTGACTTTC.

The CDR3 region has the DNA TGCAGCTTCACCCTATTTGGGATGAACACTGAAGCTTTCTTT. Amino acid sequence: CSFTLFGMNTEAFF. The chain is built from TRBV29-1 and TRBJ1-1; no firm D call. The CDR3 contains 14 residues. CDR1 and CDR2 from the germline V gene are SQVTM and ANQGSEA. Trimming left V 8 bases short and J 0 bases short, with 16 bases between.

The chain employs TRBV5-1 and TRBJ2-2, with TRBD2 matching 12 bases. After removal of 3 bases from V and 4 bases from J, the junction contained 13 bases not matched to a gene. In germline, CDR1 is SGHRS, CDR2 YFSETQ. The CDR3 spans 19 residues. CDR3 residues: CASSWDSSGRALSTGELFF. The CDR3 DNA reads as TGCGCCAGCAGCTGGGATTCTAGCGGGAGGGCCTTGAGCACCGGGGAGCTGTTTTTT.

This clonotype was seen a few times. The chain combines TRBV27 with TRBJ1-4; D remains ambiguous. Germline CDR1 reads MNHEY; CDR2 reads SMNVEV (reference sequence). With 2 bases removed from V and 4 bases from J, the gap between germline ends came to 8 bases. The CDR3 contains 14 residues. The CDR3 nucleotides read TGTGCCAGCAGTTTAGAAAAGGGTAATGAAAAACTGTTTTTT. Translating it yields CASSLEKGNEKLFF.